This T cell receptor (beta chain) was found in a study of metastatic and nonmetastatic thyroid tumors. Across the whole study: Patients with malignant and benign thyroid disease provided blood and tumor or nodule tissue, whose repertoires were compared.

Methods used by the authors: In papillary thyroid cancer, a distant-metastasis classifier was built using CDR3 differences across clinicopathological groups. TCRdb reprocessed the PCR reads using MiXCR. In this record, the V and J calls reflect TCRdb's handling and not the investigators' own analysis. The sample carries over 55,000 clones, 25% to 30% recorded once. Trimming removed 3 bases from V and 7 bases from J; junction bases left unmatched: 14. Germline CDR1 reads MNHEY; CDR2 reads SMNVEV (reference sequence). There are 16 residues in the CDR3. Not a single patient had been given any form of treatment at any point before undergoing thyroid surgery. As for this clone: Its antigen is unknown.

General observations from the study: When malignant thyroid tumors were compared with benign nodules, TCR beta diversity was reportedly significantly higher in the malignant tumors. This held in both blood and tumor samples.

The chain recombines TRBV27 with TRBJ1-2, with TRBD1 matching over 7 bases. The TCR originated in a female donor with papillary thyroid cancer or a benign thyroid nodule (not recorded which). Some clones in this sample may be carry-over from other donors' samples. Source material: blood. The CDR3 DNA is TGTGCCAGCAGTTTTTCGAGACAGGGTAATCGTGGTGGCTACACCTTC. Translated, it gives CASSFSRQGNRGGYTF.